The 3 T cell receptor beta chains reported below all come from one sample, sequenced in a study of cytomegalovirus exposure and HLA in healthy donors. PCR employed 60 Vbeta and 13 Jbeta primers. Clones were read by immunoSEQ multiplex PCR, and TCRdb kept only the in-frame ones, dropping some. The table lists roughly 130,000 clones, over 80% of them singletons. The sample was PBMCs. These receptors all come from a man aged 30 to 45 in good health and CMV-seronegative.

This clone was seen a single time. The chain uses TRBV5-1 and TRBJ2-7, with TRBD1 matching 7 bases. CDR1 and CDR2 (germline): SGHRS, YFSETQ. The length of the CDR3 is 15 residues. V dropped 2 bases and J dropped 1; count of bases not matched to a gene: 6. As DNA, the CDR3 is TGCGCCAGCAGCTTTGGGACAGTAAATTCCTACGAGCAGTACTTC. Residues: CASSFGTVNSYEQYF. Full variable domain (outside the CDR3, taken from reference TRBV5-1 and TRBJ2-7): KAGVTQTPRYLIKTRGQQVTLSCSPISGHRSVSWYQQTPGQGLQFLFEYFSETQRNKGNFPGRFSGRQFSNSRSEMNVSTLELGDSALYLCASSFGTVNSYEQYFGPGTRLTVT.

J is TRBJ2-3 and V is TRBV19; D unclear. The CDR3 runs 15 residues. CDR1 is LNHDA and CDR2 is SQIVND in the germline V gene (reference sequence). V shed 9 bases and J shed 0 bases, with 16 bases lying between them. CDR3 DNA sequence: TGTGCCAGCGGTAACGGAGCTACTAGCACAGATACGCAGTATTTT. This codes for CASGNGATSTDTQYF. Filled out from reference TRBV19 and TRBJ2-3, the complete variable domain reads DGGITQSPKYLFRKEGQNVTLSCEQNLNHDAMYWYRQDPGQGLRLIYYSQIVNDFQKGDIAEGYSVSREKKESFPLTVTSAQKNPTAFYLCASGNGATSTDTQYFGPGTRLTVL.

The rearrangement links TRBV6-1 to TRBJ1-1; a possible D gene is TRBD1 (5 bases). The germline gives CDR1 MNHNS, CDR2 SASEGT. The CDR3 sequence is 12 residues long. The V end lost 8 bases, the J end lost 7 bases, and 14 bases lay between the germline ends. For the CDR3, the DNA is TGTGCCAGCCCCCAGGGTGTAGGTGAAGCTTTCTTT. This encodes CASPQGVGEAFF.